The clone carrying this TCR beta chain was detected once. The antigen is not known. This sample was taken from a study of siplizumab effects on memory and regulatory T cells. Study outcomes and limitations: Mean Treg-derived proportions of mappable alloreactive CD4+ clones were just under 70% for siplizumab and about 30% for controls. Suppressive function of proliferating Tregs from siplizumab cultures was not confirmed. Major contributors to the alloresponse seemed to be naive T cells, which also appeared more diverse than memory cells.

Clones were sequenced by immunoSEQ multiplex PCR, and TCRdb holds only the in-frame ones, with some missing. Here the sample spans over 100,000 clones, 90% to 95% being singletons. V dropped 3 bases and J dropped 4 bases, with 9 bases sitting between them. CDR3 size: 13 residues. Germline V gives CDR1 SGHDN, CDR2 FVKESK. The TCR originated in a human donor in good health. Sequenced sample: CD4+ T cells sorted from blood. V usage is TRBV14 and J usage is TRBJ1-2; D gene ambiguous. The CDR3 spells CASSHRGGYGYTF. The CDR3 DNA reads TGTGCCAGCAGCCATCGGGGTGGCTATGGCTACACCTTC. Looking up the rest from reference TRBV14 and TRBJ1-2 gives the full variable domain: EAGVTQFPSHSVIEKGQTVTLRCDPISGHDNLYWYRRVMGKEIKFLLHFVKESKQDESGMPNNRFLAERTGGTYSTLKVQPAELEDSGVYFCASSHRGGYGYTFGSGTRLTVV.